This T cell receptor beta chain was captured in a study of blood T cell repertoires in COVID-19. Overall study context: Samples of COVID-19 (acute and convalescent) were obtained from the United States, Italy and Spain.

As originally analysed: Amplification of reference gene primers provided the estimated nucleated cell counts. Here immunoSEQ multiplex PCR was the method, and the copy in TCRdb shows in-frame clones only, minus some. The V and J calls and the clone size are those of that table, but D and trimming were determined from the DNA. The table includes about 73,000 clones, over 65% detected once. The J segment lost 4 bases and the V segment lost 1 base, leaving 10 bases of the junction unmatched. CDR1 and CDR2 (germline): LGHDT, YNNKEL (reference sequence). This CDR3 region has 16 residues. The sequence came from a woman in her sixties or seventies with acute or convalescent COVID-19. This chain joins TRBV3-1 (or the pseudogene TRBV3-2) and TRBJ2-7, with 7 bases lining up with TRBD2. The specimen sequenced was peripheral blood. In nucleotides, the CDR3 is TGTGCCAGCAGCCAAGCCCCTTGGGGGGGGATTTACGAGCAGTACTTC. Translation gives CASSQAPWGGIYEQYF.